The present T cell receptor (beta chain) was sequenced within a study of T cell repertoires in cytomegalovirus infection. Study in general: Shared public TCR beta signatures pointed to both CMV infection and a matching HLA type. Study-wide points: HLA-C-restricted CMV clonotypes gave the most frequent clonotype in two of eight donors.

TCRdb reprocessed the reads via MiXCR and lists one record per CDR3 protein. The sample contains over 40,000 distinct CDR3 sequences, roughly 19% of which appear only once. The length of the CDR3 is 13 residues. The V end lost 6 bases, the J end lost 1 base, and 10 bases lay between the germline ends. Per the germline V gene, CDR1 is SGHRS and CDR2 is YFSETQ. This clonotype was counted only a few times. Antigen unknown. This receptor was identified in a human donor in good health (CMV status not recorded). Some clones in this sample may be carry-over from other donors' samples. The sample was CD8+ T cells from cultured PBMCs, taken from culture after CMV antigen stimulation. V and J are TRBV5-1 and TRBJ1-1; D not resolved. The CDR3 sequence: CASTGDENTEAFF. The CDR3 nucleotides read TGCGCCAGCACCGGTGACGAGAACACTGAAGCTTTCTTT.